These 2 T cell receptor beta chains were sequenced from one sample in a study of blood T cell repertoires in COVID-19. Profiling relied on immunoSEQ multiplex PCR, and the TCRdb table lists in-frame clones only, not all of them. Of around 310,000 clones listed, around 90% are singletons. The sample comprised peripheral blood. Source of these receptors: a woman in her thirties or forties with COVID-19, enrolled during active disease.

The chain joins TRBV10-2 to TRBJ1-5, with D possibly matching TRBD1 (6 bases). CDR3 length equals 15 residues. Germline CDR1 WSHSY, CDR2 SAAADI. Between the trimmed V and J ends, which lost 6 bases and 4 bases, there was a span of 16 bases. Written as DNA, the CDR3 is TGCGCCAGCAGGGCAGGGGTAGGGGGTAATCAGCCCCAGCATTTT. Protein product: CASRAGVGGNQPQHF.

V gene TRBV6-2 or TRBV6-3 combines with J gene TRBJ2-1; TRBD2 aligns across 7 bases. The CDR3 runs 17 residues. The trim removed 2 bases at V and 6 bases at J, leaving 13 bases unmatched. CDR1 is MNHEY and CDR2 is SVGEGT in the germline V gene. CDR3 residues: CASSYLREGGVGNEQFF. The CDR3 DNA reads TGTGCCAGCAGTTACCTACGAGAGGGAGGGGTCGGCAATGAGCAGTTCTTC.